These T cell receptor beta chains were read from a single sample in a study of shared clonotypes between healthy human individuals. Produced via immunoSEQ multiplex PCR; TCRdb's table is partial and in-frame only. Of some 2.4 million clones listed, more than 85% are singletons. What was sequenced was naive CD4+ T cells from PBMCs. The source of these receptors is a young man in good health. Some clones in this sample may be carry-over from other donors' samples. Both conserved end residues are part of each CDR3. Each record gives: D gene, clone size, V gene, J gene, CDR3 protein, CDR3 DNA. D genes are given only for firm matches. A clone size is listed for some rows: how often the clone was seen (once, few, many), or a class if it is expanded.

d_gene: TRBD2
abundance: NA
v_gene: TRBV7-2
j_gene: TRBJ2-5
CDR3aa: CASSYVGTSGQETQYF
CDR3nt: TGTGCCAGCAGCTACGTCGGGACTAGCGGTCAAGAGACCCAGTACTTC

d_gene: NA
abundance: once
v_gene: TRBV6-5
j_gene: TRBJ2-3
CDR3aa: CASSLPGTDTQYF
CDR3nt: TGTGCCAGCAGTCTACCAGGCACAGATACGCAGTATTTT

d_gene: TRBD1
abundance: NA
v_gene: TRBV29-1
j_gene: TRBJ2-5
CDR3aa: CSVGDRPPGRTQYF
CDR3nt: TGCAGCGTTGGGGACAGGCCTCCGGGTCGGACCCAGTACTTC

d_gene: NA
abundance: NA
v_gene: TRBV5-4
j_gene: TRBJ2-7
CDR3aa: CASSPGRYEQYF
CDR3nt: TGTGCCAGCAGCCCGGGTCGCTACGAGCAGTACTTC

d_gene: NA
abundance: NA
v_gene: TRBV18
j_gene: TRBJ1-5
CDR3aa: CASSRTVPRNDQPQHF
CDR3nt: TGTGCCAGCTCCCGCACCGTCCCCCGTAACGATCAGCCCCAGCATTTT

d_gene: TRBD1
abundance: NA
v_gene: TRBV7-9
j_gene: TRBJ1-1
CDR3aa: CASSFDRGSEAFF
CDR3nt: TGTGCCAGCAGCTTTGACAGGGGAAGTGAAGCTTTCTTT

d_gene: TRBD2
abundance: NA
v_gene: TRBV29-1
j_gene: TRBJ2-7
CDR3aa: CSVWGLAGTYEQYF
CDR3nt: TGCAGCGTTTGGGGACTAGCGGGAACCTACGAGCAGTACTTC

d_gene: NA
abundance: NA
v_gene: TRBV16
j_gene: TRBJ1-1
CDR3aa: CASSQSLGPEAFF
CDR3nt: TGTGCCAGCAGCCAATCCCTGGGCCCTGAAGCTTTCTTT

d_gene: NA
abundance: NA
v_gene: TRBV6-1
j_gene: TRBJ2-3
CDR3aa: CASSGITDTQYF
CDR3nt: TGTGCCAGCAGTGGAATTACAGATACGCAGTATTTT

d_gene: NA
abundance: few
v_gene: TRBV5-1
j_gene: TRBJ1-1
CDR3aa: CASSPGQNTEAFF
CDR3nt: TGCGCCAGCAGCCCCGGACAGAACACTGAAGCTTTCTTT

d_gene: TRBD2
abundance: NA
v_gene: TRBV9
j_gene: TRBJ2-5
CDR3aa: CASSVSAGSYQETQYF
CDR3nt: TGTGCCAGCAGCGTCTCAGCGGGGTCGTACCAAGAGACCCAGTACTTC

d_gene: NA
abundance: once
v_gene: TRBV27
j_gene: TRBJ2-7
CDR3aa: CASSLYGYYEQYF
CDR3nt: TGTGCCAGCAGTTTATATGGATACTACGAGCAGTACTTC

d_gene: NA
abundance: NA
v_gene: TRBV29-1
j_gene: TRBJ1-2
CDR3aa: CSVAPGPDGYTF
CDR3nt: TGCAGCGTGGCACCGGGACCCGATGGCTACACCTTC

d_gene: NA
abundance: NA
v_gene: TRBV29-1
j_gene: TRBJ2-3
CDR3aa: CSETRGLSTDTQYF
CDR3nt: TGCAGCGAAACTAGGGGACTGAGCACAGATACGCAGTATTTT

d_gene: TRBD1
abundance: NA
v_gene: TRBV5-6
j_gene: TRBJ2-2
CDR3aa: CASSPRTGRGDGELFF
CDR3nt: TGTGCCAGCAGCCCTAGGACAGGGAGAGGTGACGGGGAGCTGTTTTTT

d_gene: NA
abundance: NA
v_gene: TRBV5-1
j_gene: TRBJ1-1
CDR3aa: CASSLAGDLNTEAFF
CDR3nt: TGCGCCAGCAGCTTGGCCGGGGACTTGAACACTGAAGCTTTCTTT

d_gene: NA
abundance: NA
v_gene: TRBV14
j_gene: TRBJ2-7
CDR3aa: CASSQGNRFGEQYF
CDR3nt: TGTGCCAGCAGCCAAGGGAACCGCTTCGGCGAGCAGTACTTC

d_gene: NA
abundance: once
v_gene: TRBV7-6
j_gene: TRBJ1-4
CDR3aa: CASRERGGTNEKLFF
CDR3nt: TGTGCCAGCAGAGAACGGGGAGGAACTAATGAAAAACTGTTTTTT

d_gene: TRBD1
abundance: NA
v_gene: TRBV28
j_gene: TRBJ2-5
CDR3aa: CASSRLLLRDRGLPSETQYF
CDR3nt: TGTGCCAGCAGTAGACTACTACTTCGGGACAGGGGCCTTCCGAGTGAGACCCAGTACTTC

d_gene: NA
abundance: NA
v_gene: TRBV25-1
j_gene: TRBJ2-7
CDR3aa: CASTDSQGRYEQYF
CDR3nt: TGTGCCAGCACCGACAGTCAGGGCCGTTACGAGCAGTACTTC

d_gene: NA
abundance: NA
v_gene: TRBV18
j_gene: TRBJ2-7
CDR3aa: CASLSGRVSYEQYF
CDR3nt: TGTGCCAGCCTGAGCGGCAGGGTCTCCTACGAGCAGTACTTC

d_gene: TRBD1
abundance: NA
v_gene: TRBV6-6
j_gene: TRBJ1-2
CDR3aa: CASRQQGTYGYTF
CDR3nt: TGTGCCAGCAGACAACAGGGGACCTATGGCTACACCTTC

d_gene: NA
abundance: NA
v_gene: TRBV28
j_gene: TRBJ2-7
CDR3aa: CASVNVGRPEQYF
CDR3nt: TGTGCCAGCGTCAACGTGGGGAGGCCGGAGCAGTACTTC

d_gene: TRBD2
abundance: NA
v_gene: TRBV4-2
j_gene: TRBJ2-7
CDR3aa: CASSQDPGTSEYEQYF
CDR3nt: TGTGCCAGCAGCCAAGACCCCGGGACTAGCGAGTACGAGCAGTACTTC

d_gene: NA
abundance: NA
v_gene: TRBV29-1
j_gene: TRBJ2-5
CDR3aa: CSVEARAQETQYF
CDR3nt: TGCAGCGTTGAGGCCAGGGCCCAAGAGACCCAGTACTTC

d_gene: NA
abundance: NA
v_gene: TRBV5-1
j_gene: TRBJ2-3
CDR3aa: CASSLGGQVTDTQYF
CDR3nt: TGCGCCAGCAGCTTGGGAGGGCAGGTAACAGATACGCAGTATTTT

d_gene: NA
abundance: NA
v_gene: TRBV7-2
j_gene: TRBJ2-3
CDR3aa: CASSLGPIPDTQYF
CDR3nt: TGTGCCAGCAGCTTAGGTCCGATCCCCGATACGCAGTATTTT

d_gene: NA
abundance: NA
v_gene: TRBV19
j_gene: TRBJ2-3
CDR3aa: CATSQGDTQYF
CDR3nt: TGTGCCACCTCACAGGGAGATACGCAGTATTTT

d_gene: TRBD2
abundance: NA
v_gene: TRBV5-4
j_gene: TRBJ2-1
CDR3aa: CASSLGGGLPHNEQFF
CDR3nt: TGTGCCAGCAGCTTGGGGGGGGGACTCCCCCACAATGAGCAGTTCTTC

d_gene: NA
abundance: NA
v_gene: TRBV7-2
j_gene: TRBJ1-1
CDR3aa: CASSLGGVGNTEAFF
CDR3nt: TGTGCCAGCAGCTTAGGTGGGGTCGGGAACACTGAAGCTTTCTTT

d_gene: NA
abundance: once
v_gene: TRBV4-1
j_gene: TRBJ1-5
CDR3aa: CASSQGRIVYSNQPQHF
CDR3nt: TGCGCCAGCAGCCAAGGACGAATCGTGTATAGCAATCAGCCCCAGCATTTT

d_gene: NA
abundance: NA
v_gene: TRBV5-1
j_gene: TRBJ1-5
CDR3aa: CASSLTPAGDQPQHF
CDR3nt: TGCGCCAGCAGCTTGACCCCCGCGGGGGATCAGCCCCAGCATTTT

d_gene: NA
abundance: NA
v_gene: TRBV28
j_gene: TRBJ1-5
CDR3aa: CASSLFEPRFSQPQHF
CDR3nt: TGTGCCAGCAGTTTATTCGAACCCAGGTTTAGTCAGCCCCAGCATTTT

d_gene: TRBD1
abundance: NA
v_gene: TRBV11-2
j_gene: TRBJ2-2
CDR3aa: CATSGGENTGELFF
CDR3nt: TGTGCCACTTCAGGGGGCGAGAACACCGGGGAGCTGTTTTTT

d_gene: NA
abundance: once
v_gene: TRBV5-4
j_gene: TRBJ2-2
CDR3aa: CASSLGRAAAGELFF
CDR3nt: TGTGCCAGCAGCTTGGGCAGGGCGGCGGCCGGGGAGCTGTTTTTT

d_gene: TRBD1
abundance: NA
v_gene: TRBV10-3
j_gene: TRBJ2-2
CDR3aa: CAIREGQGATGELFF
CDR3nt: TGTGCCATCAGGGAAGGACAGGGGGCAACCGGGGAGCTGTTTTTT

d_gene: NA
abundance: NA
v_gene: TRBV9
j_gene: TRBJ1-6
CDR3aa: CASSVAPKSPLHF
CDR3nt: TGTGCCAGCAGCGTAGCCCCCAAATCACCCCTCCACTTT

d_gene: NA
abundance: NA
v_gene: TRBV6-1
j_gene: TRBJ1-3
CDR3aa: CASSEVYWGGNTIYF
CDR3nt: TGTGCCAGCAGTGAAGTTTACTGGGGGGGAAACACCATATATTTT

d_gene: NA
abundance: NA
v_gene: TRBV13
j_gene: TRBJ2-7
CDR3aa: CASSRRDPSSYEQYF
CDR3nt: TGTGCCAGCAGCCGAAGGGACCCCAGCTCCTACGAGCAGTACTTC

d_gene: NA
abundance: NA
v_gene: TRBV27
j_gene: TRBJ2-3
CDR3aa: CASSPLASTDTQYF
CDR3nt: TGTGCCAGCAGTCCGCTAGCGAGCACAGATACGCAGTATTTT

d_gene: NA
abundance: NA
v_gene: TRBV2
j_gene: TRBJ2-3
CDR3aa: CASSNTGFNTDTQYF
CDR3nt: TGTGCCAGCAGCAATACAGGGTTTAACACAGATACGCAGTATTTT

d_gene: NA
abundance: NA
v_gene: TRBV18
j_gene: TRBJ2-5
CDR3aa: CASSTTGLRETQYF
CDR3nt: TGTGCCAGCTCGACAACAGGGCTACGAGAGACCCAGTACTTC

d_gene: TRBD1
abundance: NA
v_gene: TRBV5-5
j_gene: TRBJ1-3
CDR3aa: CASSLEGGPGNTIYF
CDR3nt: TGTGCCAGCAGCTTAGAAGGGGGCCCTGGAAACACCATATATTTT

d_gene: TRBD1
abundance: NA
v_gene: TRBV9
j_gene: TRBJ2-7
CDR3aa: CASSDQTGSDEQYF
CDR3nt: TGTGCCAGCAGCGACCAGACAGGGTCCGACGAGCAGTACTTC

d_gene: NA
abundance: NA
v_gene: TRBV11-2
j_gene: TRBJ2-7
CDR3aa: CASSKILADEQYF
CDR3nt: TGTGCCAGCAGCAAGATCCTAGCAGACGAGCAGTACTTC

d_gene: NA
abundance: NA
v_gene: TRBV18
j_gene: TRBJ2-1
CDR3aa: CASSLPGAGDYNEQFF
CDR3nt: TGTGCCAGCTCACTACCGGGGGCGGGGGACTACAATGAGCAGTTCTTC

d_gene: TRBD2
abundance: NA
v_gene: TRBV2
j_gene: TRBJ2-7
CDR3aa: CASKTGGTSGGAYEQYF
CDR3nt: TGTGCCAGCAAAACAGGGGGGACTAGCGGAGGAGCCTACGAGCAGTACTTC

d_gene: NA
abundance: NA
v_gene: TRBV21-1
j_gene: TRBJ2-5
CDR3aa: CASTPGLAGVVETQYF
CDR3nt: TGTGCCAGCACTCCGGGACTAGCGGGAGTAGTGGAGACCCAGTACTTC

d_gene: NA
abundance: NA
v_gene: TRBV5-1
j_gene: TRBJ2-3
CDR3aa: CASSLSGLPVSDTQYF
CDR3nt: TGCGCCAGCAGCTTATCGGGACTCCCAGTGTCAGATACGCAGTATTTT

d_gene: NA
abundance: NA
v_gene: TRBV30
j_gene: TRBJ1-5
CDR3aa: CAWSAHSDQPQHF
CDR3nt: TGTGCCTGGAGTGCCCATTCGGATCAGCCCCAGCATTTT

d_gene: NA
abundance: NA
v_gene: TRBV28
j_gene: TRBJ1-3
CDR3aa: CASSPAGRNSGNTIYF
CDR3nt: TGTGCCAGCAGTCCCGCGGGACGGAACTCTGGAAACACCATATATTTT

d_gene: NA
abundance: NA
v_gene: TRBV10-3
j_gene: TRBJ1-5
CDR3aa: CAISESRPGPYSNQPQHF
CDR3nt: TGTGCCATCAGTGAGAGCAGGCCAGGGCCCTATAGCAATCAGCCCCAGCATTTT

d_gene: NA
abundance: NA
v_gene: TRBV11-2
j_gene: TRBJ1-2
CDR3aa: CASSLGQPRIYGYTF
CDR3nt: TGTGCCAGCAGCCTAGGACAGCCCCGAATCTATGGCTACACCTTC

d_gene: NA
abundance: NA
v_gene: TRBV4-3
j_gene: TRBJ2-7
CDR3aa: CASSRGSSYEQYF
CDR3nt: TGCGCCAGCAGCCGGGGGAGCTCCTACGAGCAGTACTTC